This TCR beta chain was retrieved from a study of shared clonotypes between healthy human individuals. Study in general: The donor pool was made up of a couple of women and a few men aged 18 to 49. General study results and limits: The study sampled only blood, and tissue repertoires likely differ.

Germline CDR1 MNHEY, CDR2 SMNVEV (reference sequence). V lost 3 bases and J 3 bases, leaving 9 bases between the germline ends. The CDR3 has 14 amino acids. Here immunoSEQ multiplex PCR was the method, and the copy in TCRdb shows in-frame clones only, minus some. The repertoire holds about half a million clones, 81% seen once, with approximately 12% in the top ten. Every donor, a Caucasian adult, lived in Nashville, Tennessee. Genomic DNA from unsorted samples was obtained from around 99 million PBMCs (per sample). With respect to this clone: Its target is unknown.

The source is a woman aged 40-49 years in good health. Some clones in this sample may be carry-over from other donors' samples. This chain connects TRBV27 to TRBJ1-5; perhaps TRBD1 as D (6 bases). Sequenced: PBMCs. For the CDR3, the DNA is TGTGCCAGCAGTTTTGGGGGGCCCAATCAGCCCCAGCATTTT. Its protein is CASSFGGPNQPQHF.